Listed here are 20 T cell receptor beta chains from one sample, sequenced in a study of T cell responses to AZD1222 COVID-19 vaccine. Clones were sequenced by immunoSEQ multiplex PCR, and TCRdb holds only the in-frame ones, with some missing. The data contain around 99,000 clones, approximately 88% of them seen just once; the ten biggest clones take up about 13%. This material consisted of peripheral blood, taken on day 0 of MenACWY control vaccination. The receptors were sampled from an adult in good health.

This chain links TRBV3-1 (or the pseudogene TRBV3-2) with TRBJ2-2; TRBD2 is a possible D gene (6 bases). The CDR3 length is 12 residues. Between the trimmed V and J ends, which lost 6 bases and 5 bases, there was a span of 7 bases. The germline V gene has CDR1 LGHDT and CDR2 YNNKEL (reference sequence). CDR3 nucleotides: TGTGCCAGCAGTCGGGGGACCGGGGAGCTGTTTTTT. It codes for CASSRGTGELFF.

V is TRBV7-6 and J is TRBJ2-5; D call uncertain. With 4 bases removed from V and 4 bases from J, the gap between germline ends came to 16 bases. The CDR3 is 15 residues long. The germline gives CDR1 SGHVS, CDR2 FNYEAQ. CDR3 in DNA: TGTGCCAGCAGCTCCCTTGGATCCCCAAGAGAGACCCAGTACTTC. Its protein is CASSSLGSPRETQYF.

V is TRBV7-2 and J is TRBJ2-3, with TRBD2 as a possible D gene (6 bases). V lost 0 bases and J lost 2, with 27 bases in between. CDR3 length equals 21 residues. Looked up from germline, CDR1 is SGHTA and CDR2 is FQGNSA. For the CDR3, the DNA is TGTGCCAGCAGCTTAGCCCGCGGGGCGGGGAGGATGGTCCGGAACACAGATACGCAGTATTTT. Residues: CASSLARGAGRMVRNTDTQYF. Full variable domain (missing parts from reference TRBV7-2 and TRBJ2-3): GAGVSQSPSNKVTEKGKDVELRCDPISGHTALYWYRQSLGQGLEFLIYFQGNSAPDKSGLPSDRFSAERTGGSVSTLTIQRTQQEDSAVYLCASSLARGAGRMVRNTDTQYFGPGTRLTVL.

V gene TRBV28 combines with J gene TRBJ2-3; 11 bases agree with TRBD2. Germline V gives CDR1 MDHEN, CDR2 SYDVKM. The CDR3 has 14 amino acids. After removal of 5 bases from V and 7 bases from J, the junction contained 5 bases not matched to a gene. CDR3 bases: TGTGCCAGCAGTCCGGGGACTAGCGGAAATACGCAGTATTTT. Amino acids: CASSPGTSGNTQYF.

The V call is TRBV3-1 (or the pseudogene TRBV3-2), the J call TRBJ2-1; D not certain. The length of the CDR3 is 14 residues. Germline CDR1 is LGHDT and CDR2 is YNNKEL (reference sequence). V lost 2 bases and J 9 bases, leaving 14 bases between the germline ends. The CDR3: CASSQSMSFGEQFF. In nucleotides, the CDR3 is TGTGCCAGCAGCCAAAGTATGAGCTTCGGTGAGCAGTTCTTC.

This clone is a singleton in its sample. This sequence joins TRBV3-1 (or the pseudogene TRBV3-2) and TRBJ2-1; D remains ambiguous. Germline V lookup: CDR1 LGHDT, CDR2 YNNKEL (reference sequence). The CDR3 is 14 residues long. Trimming left V 2 bases short and J 1 base short, with 6 bases between. This CDR3 is CASSQTASYNEQFF. CDR3 sequence (DNA): TGTGCCAGCAGCCAAACAGCGTCCTACAATGAGCAGTTCTTC.

The rearrangement links TRBV6-5 to TRBJ2-7; 10 bases align to TRBD2. The trim removed 0 bases at V and 3 bases at J, leaving 5 bases unmatched. Germline lookup yields CDR1 MNHEY and CDR2 SVGAGI. This CDR3 has 16 amino acids. CDR3 DNA: TGTGCCAGCAGTTACTCTGGGCTAGCGGGGGACTACGAGCAGTACTTC. This encodes CASSYSGLAGDYEQYF.

This clone counts as medium-sized (0.01 to 0.1%). The rearrangement joins TRBV2 to TRBJ2-3, with D tentatively TRBD2 (5 bases). Germline CDR1 and CDR2: SNHLY and FYNNEI. The CDR3 runs to 13 residues. V was cut by 4 bases and J by 3 bases, with 8 bases left in between. The CDR3 region has the DNA TGTGCCAGCAGTGTTAGCGTAACAGATACGCAGTATTTT. Translating it yields CASSVSVTDTQYF.

The V call is TRBV27, the J call TRBJ1-5; D remains ambiguous. Between the trimmed V and J ends, which lost 7 bases and 3 bases, there was a span of 1 base. The CDR3 has 10 residues. Germline V lookup: CDR1 MNHEY, CDR2 SMNVEV (reference sequence). In DNA, the CDR3 is TGTGCCAGCATCAATCAGCCCCAGCATTTT. Translated: CASINQPQHF.

J is TRBJ1-6 and V is TRBV28; D not resolved. Trimming left V 5 bases short and J 8 bases short, with 10 bases between. Germline V CDR1 and CDR2: MDHEN, SYDVKM. The CDR3 is 13 residues long. CDR3 nucleotide sequence: TGTGCCAGCAGTCCGCCCCTCGATTCACCCCTCCACTTT. It translates to CASSPPLDSPLHF.

V is TRBV5-1 and J is TRBJ2-3, with 11 bases identical to TRBD1. This CDR3 comprises 15 residues. J lost 6 bases, V lost 4 bases, and 7 bases had no gene match. Germline-derived CDR1 and CDR2 are SGHRS and YFSETQ. The CDR3 here is CASSPGQGAWDTQYF. CDR3 coding DNA: TGCGCCAGCAGCCCTGGACAGGGGGCATGGGATACGCAGTATTTT.

V usage is TRBV5-1 and J usage is TRBJ1-2, with 9 bases that match TRBD1. This CDR3 spans 15 amino acids. Losses at the gene ends were 5 bases for V and 1 base for J; bases not matched to a gene: 6. Per germline, CDR1 SGHRS and CDR2 YFSETQ. CDR3: CASSYRDRDNYGYTF. The CDR3 region has the DNA TGCGCCAGCAGTTACCGGGACAGGGATAACTATGGCTACACCTTC.

This chain uses TRBV9 with TRBJ1-2, with TRBD1 matching over 7 bases. Looked up from germline, CDR1 is SGDLS and CDR2 is YYNGEE. The CDR3 length is 14 residues. Trimming took 0 bases from V and 3 from J; bases not matched to a gene: 2. The CDR3 here is CASSVAGTDYGYTF. The CDR3 nucleotides are TGTGCCAGCAGCGTAGCGGGGACAGACTATGGCTACACCTTC.

This rearrangement joins TRBV5-1 to TRBJ1-5; a possible D gene is TRBD1 (6 bases). The CDR3 loop spans 13 amino acids. Germline lookup yields CDR1 SGHRS and CDR2 YFSETQ. V lost 4 bases, J lost 10 bases, and 15 bases lay in between. This CDR3 reads CASSPNRVSPQHF. In nucleotides, the CDR3 is TGCGCCAGCAGCCCTAACAGGGTCTCCCCCCAGCATTTT.

The rearrangement links TRBV7-2 to TRBJ1-1; tentatively, D is TRBD1 (6 bases). V dropped 2 bases and J dropped 6 bases, with 16 bases sitting between them. CDR1 and CDR2 from the germline V gene are SGHTA and FQGNSA. The CDR3 consists of 15 residues. The CDR3 reads CASSLQTGLGAEAFF. In nucleotides, the CDR3 is TGTGCCAGCAGCTTACAAACAGGGTTGGGCGCTGAAGCTTTCTTT. Looking up the rest from reference TRBV7-2 and TRBJ1-1 gives the full variable domain: GAGVSQSPSNKVTEKGKDVELRCDPISGHTALYWYRQSLGQGLEFLIYFQGNSAPDKSGLPSDRFSAERTGGSVSTLTIQRTQQEDSAVYLCASSLQTGLGAEAFFGQGTRLTVV.

The chain couples TRBV6-1 to TRBJ2-7; 11 bases align to TRBD1. V lost 3 bases to trimming and J lost 5 bases; unmatched junction nucleotides: 9. CDR3 length: 16 residues. In germline, CDR1 is MNHNS, CDR2 SASEGT. In DNA form, the CDR3 reads TGTGCCAGCAGTGAGAGTGGAGGACAGGGGGCGAACGAGCAGTACTTC. This sequence encodes CASSESGGQGANEQYF.

This clone was seen just once. V gene TRBV5-1 combines with J gene TRBJ1-3; no definite D call. Trimming stripped 0 bases from V and 2 bases from J, with 18 bases between. Looked up from germline, CDR1 is SGHRS and CDR2 is YFSETQ. CDR3 length: 18 amino acids. DNA for the CDR3: TGCGCCAGCAGCTTGGGCTATACAGACCTTTTGCCTGGAAACACCATATATTTT. Its translation is CASSLGYTDLLPGNTIYF.

This rearrangement joins TRBV14 to TRBJ2-1; 11 bases fit TRBD2. The trim removed 3 bases at V and 5 bases at J, leaving 9 bases unmatched. CDR3 length equals 17 residues. The germline V gene encodes CDR1 SGHDN and CDR2 FVKESK. Here the CDR3 reads CASSQGMGLAVDNEQFF. The DNA for the CDR3 is TGTGCCAGCAGCCAGGGAATGGGACTAGCGGTAGACAATGAGCAGTTCTTC.

This clone was counted a few times. The J gene is TRBJ1-4, the V gene TRBV28; TRBD1 is a possible D gene (5 bases). Germline CDR1 is MDHEN and CDR2 is SYDVKM. Trimming pared 6 bases from V and 5 bases from J, leaving 7 bases between. The length of the CDR3 is 12 residues. The CDR3 is CASRQGNEKLFF. CDR3 DNA sequence: TGTGCCAGCAGGCAGGGCAATGAAAAACTGTTTTTT.

The chain is built from TRBV7-2 and TRBJ1-5, with a weak D call TRBD1 (5 bases). The germline gives CDR1 SGHTA, CDR2 FQGNSA. Trimming removed 4 bases at V and 7 bases at J, with 17 bases between. There are 15 residues in the CDR3. The CDR3 protein is CASSSPGPRGQPQHF. CDR3 DNA: TGTGCCAGCAGCTCGCCGGGACCCCGAGGGCAGCCCCAGCATTTT.